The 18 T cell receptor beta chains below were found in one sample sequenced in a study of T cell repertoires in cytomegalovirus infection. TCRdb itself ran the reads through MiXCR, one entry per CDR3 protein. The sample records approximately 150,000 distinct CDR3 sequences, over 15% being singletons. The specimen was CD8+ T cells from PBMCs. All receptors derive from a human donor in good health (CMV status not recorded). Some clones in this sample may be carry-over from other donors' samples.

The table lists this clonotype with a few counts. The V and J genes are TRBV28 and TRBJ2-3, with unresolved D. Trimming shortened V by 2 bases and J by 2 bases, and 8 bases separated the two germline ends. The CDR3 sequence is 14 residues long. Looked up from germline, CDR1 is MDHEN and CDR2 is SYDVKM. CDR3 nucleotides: TGTGCCAGCAGTTTAGGAGCCAACACAGATACGCAGTATTTT. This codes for CASSLGANTDTQYF. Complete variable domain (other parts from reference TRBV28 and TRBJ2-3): DVKVTQSSRYLVKRTGEKVFLECVQDMDHENMFWYRQDPGLGLRLIYFSYDVKMKEKGDIPEGYSVSREKKERFSLILESASTNQTSMYLCASSLGANTDTQYFGPGTRLTVL.

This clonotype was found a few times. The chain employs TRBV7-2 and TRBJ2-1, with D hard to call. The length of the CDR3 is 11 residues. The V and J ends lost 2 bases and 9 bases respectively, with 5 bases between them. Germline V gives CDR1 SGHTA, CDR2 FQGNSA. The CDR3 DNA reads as TGTGCCAGCAGCTTAAGCAGTGAGCAGTTCTTC. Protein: CASSLSSEQFF.

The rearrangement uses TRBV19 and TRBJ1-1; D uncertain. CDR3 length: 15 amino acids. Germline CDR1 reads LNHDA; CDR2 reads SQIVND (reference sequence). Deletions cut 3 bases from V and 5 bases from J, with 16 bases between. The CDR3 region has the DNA TGTGCCAGTAGTATGAGCGGCCGGGGAGGTACTGAAGCTTTCTTT. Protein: CASSMSGRGGTEAFF.

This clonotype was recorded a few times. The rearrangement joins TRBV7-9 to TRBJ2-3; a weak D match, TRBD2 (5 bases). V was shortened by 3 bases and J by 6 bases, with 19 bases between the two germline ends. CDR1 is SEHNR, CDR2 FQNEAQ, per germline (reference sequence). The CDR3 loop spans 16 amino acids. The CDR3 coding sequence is TGTGCCAGCAGCTTTTCCCCTAGCTCCCCATGGGATACGCAGTATTTT. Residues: CASSFSPSSPWDTQYF.

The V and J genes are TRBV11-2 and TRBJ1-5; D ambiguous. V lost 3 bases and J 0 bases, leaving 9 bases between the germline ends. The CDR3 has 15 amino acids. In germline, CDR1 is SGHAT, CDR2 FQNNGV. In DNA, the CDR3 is TGTGCCAGCAGCTTTAAAAAGACTAGCAATCAGCCCCAGCATTTT. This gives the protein CASSFKKTSNQPQHF.

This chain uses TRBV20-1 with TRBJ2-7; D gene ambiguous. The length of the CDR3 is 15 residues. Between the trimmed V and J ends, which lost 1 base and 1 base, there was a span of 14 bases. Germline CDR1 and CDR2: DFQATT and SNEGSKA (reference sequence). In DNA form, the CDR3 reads TGCAGTGCTAGAGCTGATGAGCACTCGTCCTACGAGCAGTACTTC. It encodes CSARADEHSSYEQYF.

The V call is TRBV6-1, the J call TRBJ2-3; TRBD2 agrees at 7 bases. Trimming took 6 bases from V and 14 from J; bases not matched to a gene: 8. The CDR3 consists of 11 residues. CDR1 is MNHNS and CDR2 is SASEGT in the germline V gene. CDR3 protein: CASRGGREPYF. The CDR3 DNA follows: TGTGCCAGCAGAGGTGGGAGGGAACCGTATTTT.

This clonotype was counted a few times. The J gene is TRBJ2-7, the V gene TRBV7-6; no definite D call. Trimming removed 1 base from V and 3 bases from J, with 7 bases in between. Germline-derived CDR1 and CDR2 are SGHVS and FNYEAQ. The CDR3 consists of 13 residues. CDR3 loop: CASSLEGGYEQYF. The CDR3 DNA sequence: TGTGCCAGCAGCTTAGAAGGCGGCTACGAGCAGTACTTC. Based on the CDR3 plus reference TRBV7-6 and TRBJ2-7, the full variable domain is GAGVSQSPRYKVTKRGQDVALRCDPISGHVSLYWYRQALGQGPEFLTYFNYEAQQDKSGLPNDRFSAERPEGSISTLTIQRTEQRDSAMYRCASSLEGGYEQYFGPGTRLTVT.

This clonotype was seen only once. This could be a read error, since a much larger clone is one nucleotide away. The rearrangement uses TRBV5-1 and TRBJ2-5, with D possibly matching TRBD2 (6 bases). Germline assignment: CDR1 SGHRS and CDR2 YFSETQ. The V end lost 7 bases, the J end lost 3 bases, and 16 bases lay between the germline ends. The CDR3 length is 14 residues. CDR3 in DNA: TGCGCCAGCGCTCAGGGACTCCCTGAAGAGACCCAGTACTTC. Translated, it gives CASAQGLPEETQYF.

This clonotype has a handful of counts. CDR3 loop: CASSVLTGFLSQNTEAFF. In nucleotides, the CDR3 is TGTGCCAGCAGCGTTTTAACAGGGTTTCTTTCCCAGAACACTGAAGCTTTCTTT. The chain has TRBV7-6 and TRBJ1-1; D possibly corresponds to TRBD1 (6 bases). The V and J ends lost 5 bases and 1 base respectively, with 23 bases between them. CDR3 length: 18 residues. CDR1 and CDR2 from the germline V gene are SGHVS and FNYEAQ.

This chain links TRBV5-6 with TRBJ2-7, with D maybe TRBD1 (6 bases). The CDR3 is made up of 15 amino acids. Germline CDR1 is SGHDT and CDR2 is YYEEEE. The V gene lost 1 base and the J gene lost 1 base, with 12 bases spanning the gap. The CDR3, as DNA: TGTGCCAGCAGCTTGTTGGTTGACAGGTCCTACGAGCAGTACTTC. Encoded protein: CASSLLVDRSYEQYF. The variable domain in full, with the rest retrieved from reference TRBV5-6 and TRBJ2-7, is DAGVTQSPTHLIKTRGQQVTLRCSPKSGHDTVSWYQQALGQGPQFIFQYYEEEERQRGNFPDRFSGHQFPNYSSELNVNALLLGDSALYLCASSLLVDRSYEQYFGPGTRLTVT.

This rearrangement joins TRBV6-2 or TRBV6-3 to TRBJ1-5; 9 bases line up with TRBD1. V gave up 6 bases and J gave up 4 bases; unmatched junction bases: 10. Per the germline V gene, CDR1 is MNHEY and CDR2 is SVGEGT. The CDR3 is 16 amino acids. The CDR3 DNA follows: TGTGCCAGCAGCCCAAAGGGACAGGGCCCGAATCAGCCCCAGCATTTT. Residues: CASSPKGQGPNQPQHF.

CDR3 sequence reads: CASSFLRTGSSYNEQFF. The CDR3 DNA is TGTGCCAGCAGTTTCCTCAGAACGGGGAGCTCCTACAATGAGCAGTTCTTC. The rearrangement links TRBV6-6 to TRBJ2-1; D possibly corresponds to TRBD2 (5 bases). Germline V gives CDR1 MNHNY, CDR2 SVGAGI (reference sequence). CDR3 length equals 17 residues. The V end lost 4 bases, the J end lost 0 bases, and 16 bases lay between the germline ends.

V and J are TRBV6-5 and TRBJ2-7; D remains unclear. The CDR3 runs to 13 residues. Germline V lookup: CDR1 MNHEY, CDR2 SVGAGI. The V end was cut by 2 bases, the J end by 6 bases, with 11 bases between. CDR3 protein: CASSYEKMTEQYF. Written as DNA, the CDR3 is TGTGCCAGCAGTTACGAGAAGATGACCGAGCAGTACTTC.

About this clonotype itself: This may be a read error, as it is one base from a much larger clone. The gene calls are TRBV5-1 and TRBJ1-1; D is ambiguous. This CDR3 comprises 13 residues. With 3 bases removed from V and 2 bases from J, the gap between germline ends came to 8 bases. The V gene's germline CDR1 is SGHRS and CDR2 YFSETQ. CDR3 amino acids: CASSWNRNTEAFF. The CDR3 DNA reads TGCGCCAGCAGCTGGAACAGAAACACTGAAGCTTTCTTT.

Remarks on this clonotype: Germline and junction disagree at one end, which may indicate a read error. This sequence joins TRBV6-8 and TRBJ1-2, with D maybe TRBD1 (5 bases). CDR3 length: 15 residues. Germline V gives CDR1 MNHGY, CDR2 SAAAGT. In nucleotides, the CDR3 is TGTGACAGCAGTTACAGGATAGGGGCCCTAGATGGCTACACCTTC. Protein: CDSSYRIGALDGYTF.

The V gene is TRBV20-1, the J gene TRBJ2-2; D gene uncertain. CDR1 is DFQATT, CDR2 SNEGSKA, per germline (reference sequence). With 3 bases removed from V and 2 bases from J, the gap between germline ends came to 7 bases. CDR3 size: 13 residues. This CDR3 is CSARGENTGELFF. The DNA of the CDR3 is TGCAGTGCTAGGGGCGAAAACACCGGGGAGCTGTTTTTT.

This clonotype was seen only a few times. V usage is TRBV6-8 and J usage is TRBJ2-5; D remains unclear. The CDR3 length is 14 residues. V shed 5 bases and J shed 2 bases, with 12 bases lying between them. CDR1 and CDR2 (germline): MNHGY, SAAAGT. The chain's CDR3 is CASSIFDGQETQYF. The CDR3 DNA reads TGTGCCAGCAGTATATTCGACGGTCAAGAGACCCAGTACTTC.